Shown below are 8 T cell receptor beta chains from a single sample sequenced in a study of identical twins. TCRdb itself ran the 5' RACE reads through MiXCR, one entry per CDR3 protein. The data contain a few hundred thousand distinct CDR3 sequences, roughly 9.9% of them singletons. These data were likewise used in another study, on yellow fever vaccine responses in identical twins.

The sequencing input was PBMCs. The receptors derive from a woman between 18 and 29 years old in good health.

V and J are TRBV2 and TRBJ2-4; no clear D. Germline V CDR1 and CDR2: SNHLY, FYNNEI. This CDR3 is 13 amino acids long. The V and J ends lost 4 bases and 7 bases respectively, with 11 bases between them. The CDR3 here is CASSVGNRNIQYF. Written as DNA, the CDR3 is TGTGCCAGCAGTGTTGGGAATCGGAACATTCAGTACTTC.

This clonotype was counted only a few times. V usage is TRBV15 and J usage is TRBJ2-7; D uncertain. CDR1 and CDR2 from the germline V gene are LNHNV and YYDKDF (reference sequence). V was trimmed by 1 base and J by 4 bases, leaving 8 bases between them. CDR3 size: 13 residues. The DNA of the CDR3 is TGTGCCACCAGCAGAGTTGAGCATTACGAGCAGTACTTC. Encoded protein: CATSRVEHYEQYF.

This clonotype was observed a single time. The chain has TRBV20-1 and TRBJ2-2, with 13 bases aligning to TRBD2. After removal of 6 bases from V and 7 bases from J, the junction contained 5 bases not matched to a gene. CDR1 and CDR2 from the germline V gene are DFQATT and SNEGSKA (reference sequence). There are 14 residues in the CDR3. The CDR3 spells CSAGGTSGIGELFF. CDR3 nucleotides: TGCAGTGCGGGCGGGACTAGCGGGATCGGGGAGCTGTTTTTT.

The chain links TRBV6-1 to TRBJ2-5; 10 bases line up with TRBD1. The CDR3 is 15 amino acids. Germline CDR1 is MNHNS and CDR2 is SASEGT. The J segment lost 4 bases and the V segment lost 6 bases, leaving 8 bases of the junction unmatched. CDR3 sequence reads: CASRLGTGDGETQYF. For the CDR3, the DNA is TGTGCCAGCAGGTTGGGGACAGGGGACGGAGAGACCCAGTACTTC.

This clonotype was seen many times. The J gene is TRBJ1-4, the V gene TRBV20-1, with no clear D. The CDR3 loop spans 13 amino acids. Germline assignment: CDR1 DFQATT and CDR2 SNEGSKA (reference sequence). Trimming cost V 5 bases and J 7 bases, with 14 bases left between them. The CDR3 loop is CSAGDNSGEKLFF. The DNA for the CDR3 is TGCAGTGCTGGTGATAACAGCGGTGAAAAACTGTTTTTT.

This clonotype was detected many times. The CDR3 spells CASSLGSWGTDTQYF. The DNA of the CDR3 is TGTGCCAGCAGCTTAGGCTCCTGGGGCACAGATACGCAGTATTTT. The chain joins TRBV7-3 to TRBJ2-3, with D unresolved. The germline gives CDR1 SGHTA, CDR2 FQGTGA. The V gene lost 2 bases and the J gene lost 1 base, with 10 bases spanning the gap. The length of the CDR3 is 15 residues.

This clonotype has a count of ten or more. The CDR3 spells CSASRAVTYEQYF. For the CDR3, the DNA is TGCAGTGCTAGTAGGGCGGTAACCTACGAGCAGTACTTC. V usage is TRBV20-1 and J usage is TRBJ2-7, with no clear D. V lost 3 bases, J lost 2 bases, and 11 bases lay in between. Germline V gene data show CDR1 as DFQATT and CDR2 as SNEGSKA (reference sequence). This CDR3 is built from 13 residues.

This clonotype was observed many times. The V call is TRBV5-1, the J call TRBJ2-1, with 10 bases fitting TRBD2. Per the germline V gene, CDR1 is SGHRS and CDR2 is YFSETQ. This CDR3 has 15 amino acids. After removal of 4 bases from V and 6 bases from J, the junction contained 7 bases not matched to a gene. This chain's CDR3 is CASSGLAGAVNEQFF. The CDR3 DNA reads TGCGCCAGCAGCGGTCTAGCGGGAGCTGTCAATGAGCAGTTCTTC.